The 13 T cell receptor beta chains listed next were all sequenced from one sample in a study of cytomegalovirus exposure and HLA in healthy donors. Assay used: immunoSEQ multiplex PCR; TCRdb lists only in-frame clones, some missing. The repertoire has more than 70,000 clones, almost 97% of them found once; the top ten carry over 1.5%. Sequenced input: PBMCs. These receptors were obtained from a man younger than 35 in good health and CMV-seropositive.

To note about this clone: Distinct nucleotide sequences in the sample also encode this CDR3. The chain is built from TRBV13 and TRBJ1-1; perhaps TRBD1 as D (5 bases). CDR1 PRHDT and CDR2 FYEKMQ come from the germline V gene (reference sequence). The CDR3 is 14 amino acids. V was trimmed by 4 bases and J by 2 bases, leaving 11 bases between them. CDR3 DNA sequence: TGTGCCAGCAGCTCCCTTACAGGTAACACTGAAGCTTTCTTT. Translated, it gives CASSSLTGNTEAFF. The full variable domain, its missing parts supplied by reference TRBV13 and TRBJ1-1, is AAGVIQSPRHLIKEKRETATLKCYPIPRHDTVYWYQQGPGQDPQFLISFYEKMQSDKGSIPDRFSAQQFSDYHSELNMSSLELGDSALYFCASSSLTGNTEAFFGQGTRLTVV.

The CDR3 loop is CASTPGQYSNQPQHF. CDR3 nucleotides: TGTGCCAGTACTCCGGGACAGTATAGCAATCAGCCCCAGCATTTT. The chain carries TRBV19 and TRBJ1-5; 7 bases fit TRBD1. This CDR3 spans 15 amino acids. V shed 7 bases and J 0 bases; nucleotides not matched to a gene: 6. Germline V CDR1 and CDR2: LNHDA, SQIVND (reference sequence).

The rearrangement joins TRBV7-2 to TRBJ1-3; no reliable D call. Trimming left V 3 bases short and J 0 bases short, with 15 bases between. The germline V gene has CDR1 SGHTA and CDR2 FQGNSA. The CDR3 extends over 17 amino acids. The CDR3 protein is CASSLKSVPNSGNTIYF. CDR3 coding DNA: TGTGCCAGCAGCTTGAAATCGGTGCCGAACTCTGGAAACACCATATATTTT.

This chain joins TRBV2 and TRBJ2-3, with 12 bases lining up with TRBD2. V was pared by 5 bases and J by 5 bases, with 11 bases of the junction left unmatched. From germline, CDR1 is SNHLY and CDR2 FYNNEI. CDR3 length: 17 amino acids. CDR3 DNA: TGTGCCAGCAGTTACGGAGCCGGGACTAGCGGGTTAGATACGCAGTATTTT. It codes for CASSYGAGTSGLDTQYF.

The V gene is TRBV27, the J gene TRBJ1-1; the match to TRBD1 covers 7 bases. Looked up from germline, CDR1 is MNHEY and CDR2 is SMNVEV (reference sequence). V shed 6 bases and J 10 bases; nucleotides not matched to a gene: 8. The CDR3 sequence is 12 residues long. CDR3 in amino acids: CASRAGGGVAFF. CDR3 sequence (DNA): TGTGCCAGCAGAGCAGGGGGAGGCGTAGCTTTCTTT.

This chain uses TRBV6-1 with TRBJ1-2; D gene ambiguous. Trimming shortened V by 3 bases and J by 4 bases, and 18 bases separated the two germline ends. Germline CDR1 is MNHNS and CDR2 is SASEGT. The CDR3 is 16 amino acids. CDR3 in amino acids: CASSEGDTTSFYGYTF. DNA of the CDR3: TGTGCCAGCAGTGAGGGAGACACCACCTCCTTCTATGGCTACACCTTC.

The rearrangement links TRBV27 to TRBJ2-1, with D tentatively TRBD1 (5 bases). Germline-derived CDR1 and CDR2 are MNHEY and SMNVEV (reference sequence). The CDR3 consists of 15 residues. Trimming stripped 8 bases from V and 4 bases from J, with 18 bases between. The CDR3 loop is CASGQMWGQYNEQFF. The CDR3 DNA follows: TGTGCCAGCGGACAAATGTGGGGTCAGTACAATGAGCAGTTCTTC.

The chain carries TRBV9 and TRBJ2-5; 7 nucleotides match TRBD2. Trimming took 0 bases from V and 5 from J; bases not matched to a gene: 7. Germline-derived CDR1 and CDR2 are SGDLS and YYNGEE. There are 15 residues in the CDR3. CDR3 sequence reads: CASSVDPAGTETQYF. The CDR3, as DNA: TGTGCCAGCAGCGTAGACCCAGCGGGAACTGAGACCCAGTACTTC.

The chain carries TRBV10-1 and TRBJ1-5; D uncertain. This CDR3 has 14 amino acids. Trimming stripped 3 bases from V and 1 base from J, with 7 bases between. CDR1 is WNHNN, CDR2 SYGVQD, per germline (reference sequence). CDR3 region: CASSDSGSNQPQHF. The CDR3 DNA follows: TGCGCCAGCAGTGACAGTGGCAGCAATCAGCCCCAGCATTTT.

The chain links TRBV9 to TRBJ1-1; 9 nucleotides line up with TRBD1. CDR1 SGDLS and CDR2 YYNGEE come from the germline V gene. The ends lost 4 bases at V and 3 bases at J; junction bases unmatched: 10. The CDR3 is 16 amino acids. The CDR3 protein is CASSSTGGPKDTEAFF. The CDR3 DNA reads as TGTGCCAGCAGCTCTACAGGGGGCCCGAAGGACACTGAAGCTTTCTTT.

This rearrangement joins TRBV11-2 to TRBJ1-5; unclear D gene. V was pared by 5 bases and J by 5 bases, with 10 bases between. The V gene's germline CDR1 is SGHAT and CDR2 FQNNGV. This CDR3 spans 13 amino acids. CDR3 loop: CASSQQNYQPQHF. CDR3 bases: TGTGCCAGCAGCCAACAGAATTATCAGCCCCAGCATTTT.

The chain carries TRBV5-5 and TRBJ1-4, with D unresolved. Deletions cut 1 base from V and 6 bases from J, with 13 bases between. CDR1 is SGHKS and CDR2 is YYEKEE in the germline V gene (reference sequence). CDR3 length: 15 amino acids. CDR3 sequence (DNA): TGTGCCAGCAGCTTGCGGCAGCTCGGAGATGAAAAACTGTTTTTT. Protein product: CASSLRQLGDEKLFF. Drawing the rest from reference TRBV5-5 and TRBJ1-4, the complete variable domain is DAGVTQSPTHLIKTRGQQVTLRCSPISGHKSVSWYQQVLGQGPQFIFQYYEKEERGRGNFPDRFSARQFPNYSSELNVNALLLGDSALYLCASSLRQLGDEKLFFGSGTQLSVL.

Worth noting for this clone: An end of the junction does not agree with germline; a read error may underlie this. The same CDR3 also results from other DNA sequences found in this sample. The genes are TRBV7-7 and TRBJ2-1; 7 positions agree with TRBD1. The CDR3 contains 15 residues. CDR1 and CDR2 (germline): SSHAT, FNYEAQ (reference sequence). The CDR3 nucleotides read TGTGCTAGCAGCTTGACAGGGAGCTCCTACAATGAGCAGTTCTTC. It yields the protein CASSLTGSSYNEQFF. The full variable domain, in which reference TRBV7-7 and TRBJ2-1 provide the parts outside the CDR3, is GAGVSQSPRYKVTKRGQDVTLRCDPISSHATLYWYQQALGQGPEFLTYFNYEAQPDKSGLPSDRFSAERPEGSISTLTIQRTEQRDSAMYRCASSLTGSSYNEQFFGPGTRLTVL.